These 32 T cell receptor beta chains originate from one sample sequenced in a study of long-term antiretroviral therapy in people with HIV. This was the immunoSEQ v3.0 assay at survey level. Produced via immunoSEQ multiplex PCR; TCRdb's table is partial and in-frame only. This sample yields tens of thousands of clones, of which about nine tenths are seen a single time; around 4.7% belongs to the top ten. The sample was unsorted PBMCs, taken 0.1 years before starting antiretroviral therapy. Source of these receptors: a woman in her forties or fifties with HIV.

The chain has TRBV5-6 and TRBJ2-5, with D possibly TRBD2 on 7 matching bases. Germline V gives CDR1 SGHDT, CDR2 YYEEEE. The CDR3 has 18 amino acids. V was cut by 0 bases and J by 4 bases, with 22 bases left in between. The CDR3 sequence is CASSLVGSGGGQGETQYF. For the CDR3, the DNA is TGTGCCAGCAGCTTGGTAGGCTCCGGCGGGGGCCAGGGAGAGACCCAGTACTTC.

The V and J genes are TRBV2 and TRBJ1-2; 8 bases fit TRBD1. Trimming at V came to 3 bases and at J to 2 bases, leaving 11 bases not matched to a gene. In germline, CDR1 is SNHLY, CDR2 FYNNEI. The CDR3 loop spans 17 amino acids. The CDR3: CASSDTRTGGENYGYTF. In DNA form, the CDR3 reads TGTGCCAGCAGTGATACGAGAACAGGGGGTGAAAACTATGGCTACACCTTC.

The chain recombines TRBV5-1 with TRBJ2-1; tentative D call: TRBD1 (5 bases). This CDR3 is built from 14 residues. Looked up from germline, CDR1 is SGHRS and CDR2 is YFSETQ. V was shortened by 0 bases and J by 2 bases, with 6 bases between the two germline ends. The CDR3 DNA reads TGCGCCAGCAGCTTGGGACAGACCTACAATGAGCAGTTCTTC. Translation: CASSLGQTYNEQFF.

The rearrangement joins TRBV2 to TRBJ1-4, with 7 bases lining up with TRBD1. This CDR3 comprises 13 residues. Germline trimming cut 7 bases from V and 6 bases from J; bases unmatched to any gene: 5. Germline V gene data show CDR1 as SNHLY and CDR2 as FYNNEI. CDR3 bases: TGTGCCAGCAATAGGGGGCAGGATGAAAAACTGTTTTTT. Translation gives CASNRGQDEKLFF.

The chain carries TRBV6-1 and TRBJ2-5, with 8 bases matching TRBD1. The CDR3 runs to 15 residues. With 4 bases clipped from V and 5 bases from J, the junction kept 9 bases outside the gene matches. CDR1 is MNHNS, CDR2 SASEGT, per germline. The CDR3 nucleotides are TGTGCCAGCAGTGCCGCCAGGGGGCTTGGTGAGACCCAGTACTTC. It specifies CASSAARGLGETQYF.

The chain employs TRBV6-6 and TRBJ1-6, with D uncertain. The V end was cut by 6 bases, the J end by 5 bases, with 8 bases between. Germline V CDR1 and CDR2: MNHNY, SVGAGI (reference sequence). The CDR3 covers 13 residues. CDR3 region: CASRSGNNSPLHF. For the CDR3, the DNA is TGTGCCAGCAGGTCGGGGAATAATTCACCCCTCCACTTT.

This clone rates as medium-sized. V usage is TRBV19 and J usage is TRBJ2-7; D is unresolved. This CDR3 spans 14 amino acids. Germline V gene sequence: CDR1 LNHDA, CDR2 SQIVND (reference sequence). V lost 4 bases, J lost 5 bases, and 15 bases lay in between. The CDR3 nucleotides are TGTGCCAGTAGTAGCCGTGGCCCGGACCACGAGCAGTACTTC. It specifies CASSSRGPDHEQYF.

The chain employs TRBV7-9 and TRBJ2-7; TRBD1 aligns across 9 bases. The CDR3 extends over 13 amino acids. In germline, CDR1 is SEHNR, CDR2 FQNEAQ (reference sequence). Unmatched junction bases numbered 5, after V lost 5 bases and J lost 6 bases. The CDR3 here is CASSHRQGGEQYF. The DNA of the CDR3 is TGTGCCAGCAGCCACAGACAGGGGGGCGAGCAGTACTTC. The full variable domain, its missing parts supplied by reference TRBV7-9 and TRBJ2-7, is DTGVSQNPRHKITKRGQNVTFRCDPISEHNRLYWYRQTLGQGPEFLTYFQNEAQLEKSRLLSDRFSAERPKGSFSTLEIQRTEQGDSAMYLCASSHRQGGEQYFGPGTRLTVT.

This chain links TRBV6-5 with TRBJ1-1; D remains ambiguous. CDR3 length: 13 amino acids. V was trimmed by 6 bases and J by 6 bases, leaving 14 bases between them. Germline-derived CDR1 and CDR2 are MNHEY and SVGAGI. As DNA, the CDR3 is TGTGCCAGCAGCGGGAGGGCTGCCTCTGAAGCTTTCTTT. It encodes CASSGRAASEAFF.

The genes are TRBV4-1 and TRBJ2-4; 9 nucleotides agree with TRBD1. The V and J ends lost 2 bases and 7 bases, in that order; junction bases with no gene match: 9. The CDR3 is made up of 16 amino acids. The germline V gene has CDR1 MGHRA and CDR2 YSYEKL. CDR3 amino acids: CASSQPSRGQGNIQYF. CDR3 coding DNA: TGCGCCAGCAGCCAACCCTCACGTGGACAGGGGAACATTCAGTACTTC.

The CDR3 region is CASSALSGTDSNQPQHF. DNA for the CDR3: TGTGCCAGCTCAGCTCTTTCCGGGACGGATAGCAATCAGCCCCAGCATTTT. The chain couples TRBV18 to TRBJ1-5, with D maybe TRBD1 (5 bases). The V end was cut by 5 bases, the J end by 0 bases, with 17 bases between. CDR1 KGHSH and CDR2 LQKENI come from the germline V gene. This CDR3 spans 17 amino acids.

CDR3 nucleotide sequence: TGTGCCAGCAGCGTAGAAGGGACATTCGGCTCCTATAATTCACCCCTCCACTTT. It translates to CASSVEGTFGSYNSPLHF. V usage is TRBV9 and J usage is TRBJ1-6, with D possibly TRBD1 on 6 matching bases. The CDR3 loop spans 18 amino acids. Deletions cut 0 bases from V and 0 bases from J, with 13 bases between. Germline V gene sequence: CDR1 SGDLS, CDR2 YYNGEE.

The chain is built from TRBV2 and TRBJ2-1; D call uncertain. The germline V gene has CDR1 SNHLY and CDR2 FYNNEI. Deletions cut 3 bases from V and 6 bases from J, with 12 bases between. There are 14 residues in the CDR3. The CDR3: CASSDGFTSNEQFF. The CDR3 nucleotides read TGTGCCAGCAGTGACGGGTTTACGTCCAATGAGCAGTTCTTC.

J is TRBJ1-5 and V is TRBV19, with a weak D call TRBD1 (5 bases). This CDR3 is 17 amino acids long. Trimming cost V 1 base and J 4 bases, with 17 bases left between them. CDR1 is LNHDA, CDR2 SQIVND, per germline (reference sequence). Here the CDR3 DNA reads TGTGCCAGTAGTATAGGGGACGGGGAATTAGGGAATCAGCCCCAGCATTTT. This sequence encodes CASSIGDGELGNQPQHF.

This clone was counted a single time. The CDR3 DNA reads as TGCGCCAGCAGCTGGACAGGGACTGAAGCTTTCTTT. Its protein product is CASSWTGTEAFF. V gene TRBV5-1 combines with J gene TRBJ1-1, with TRBD1 matching over 8 bases. Germline CDR1 SGHRS, CDR2 YFSETQ. The CDR3 consists of 12 residues. With 3 bases clipped from V and 5 bases from J, the junction kept 0 bases outside the gene matches. The complete variable domain, with remaining parts taken from reference TRBV5-1 and TRBJ1-1, reads KAGVTQTPRYLIKTRGQQVTLSCSPISGHRSVSWYQQTPGQGLQFLFEYFSETQRNKGNFPGRFSGRQFSNSRSEMNVSTLELGDSALYLCASSWTGTEAFFGQGTRLTVV.

This rearrangement joins TRBV7-9 to TRBJ1-1; D ambiguous. This CDR3 is 12 amino acids long. V gave up 0 bases and J gave up 7 bases, with 6 bases separating them. Germline V CDR1 and CDR2: SEHNR, FQNEAQ (reference sequence). The CDR3 DNA follows: TGTGCCAGCAGCTTAGCGTCGGTTGAAGCTTTCTTT. Protein product: CASSLASVEAFF. Drawing the rest from reference TRBV7-9 and TRBJ1-1, the complete variable domain is DTGVSQNPRHKITKRGQNVTFRCDPISEHNRLYWYRQTLGQGPEFLTYFQNEAQLEKSRLLSDRFSAERPKGSFSTLEIQRTEQGDSAMYLCASSLASVEAFFGQGTRLTVV.

This chain connects TRBV4-3 to TRBJ2-3, with no clear D. Germline loops: CDR1 LGHNA, CDR2 YSLEER. CDR3 length: 14 residues. Trimming removed 1 base from V and 4 bases from J, with 9 bases in between. The CDR3 here is CASSQGTGSDTQYF. CDR3 nucleotide sequence: TGCGCCAGCAGCCAAGGAACCGGATCAGATACGCAGTATTTT.

The chain uses TRBV5-1 and TRBJ1-2; D remains ambiguous. V was clipped by 7 bases and J by 2 bases, with 18 bases between them. CDR1 is SGHRS, CDR2 YFSETQ, per germline. This CDR3 has 15 residues. This chain's CDR3 is CASAASERANYGYTF. The DNA for the CDR3 is TGCGCCAGCGCAGCTTCGGAACGGGCCAACTATGGCTACACCTTC.

The rearrangement uses TRBV7-3 and TRBJ2-5, with D possibly TRBD1 on 6 matching bases. This CDR3 is 15 amino acids long. Trimming removed 5 bases at V and 1 base at J, with 14 bases between. Germline CDR1 reads SGHTA; CDR2 reads FQGTGA. CDR3 in amino acids: CASSPGDTFQETQYF. In DNA form, the CDR3 reads TGTGCCAGCAGCCCTGGGGACACCTTCCAAGAGACCCAGTACTTC.

The J gene is TRBJ2-3, the V gene TRBV4-1; TRBD2 agrees at 11 bases. Germline V gives CDR1 MGHRA, CDR2 YSYEKL. The CDR3 runs 20 residues. V dropped 3 bases and J dropped 0; count of bases not matched to a gene: 14. CDR3 nucleotide sequence: TGCGCCAGCAGCCAGAGAGGGAATAGCGGGGGGGGTGCTAGCACAGATACGCAGTATTTT. Translated, it gives CASSQRGNSGGGASTDTQYF.

The chain uses TRBV6-1 and TRBJ1-3; tentatively, D is TRBD1 (5 bases). V lost 4 bases and J 2 bases, leaving 15 bases between the germline ends. The CDR3 extends over 16 amino acids. Germline V gives CDR1 MNHNS, CDR2 SASEGT. CDR3 loop: CASSGEMTAAGNTIYF. CDR3 nucleotide sequence: TGTGCCAGCAGTGGGGAAATGACAGCAGCTGGAAACACCATATATTTT.

The genes are TRBV5-4 and TRBJ1-2; no firm D call. CDR1 is SGHNT and CDR2 is YYREEE in the germline V gene (reference sequence). The length of the CDR3 is 14 residues. V lost 7 bases, J lost 6 bases, and 19 bases lay in between. CDR3 sequence: CASGRQAVEDGYTF. In nucleotides, the CDR3 is TGTGCCAGCGGGAGGCAGGCGGTAGAAGATGGCTACACCTTC.

This rearrangement joins TRBV9 to TRBJ2-1; TRBD2 might be the D (5 bases). The CDR3 consists of 16 residues. Germline V gives CDR1 SGDLS, CDR2 YYNGEE. V was trimmed by 3 bases and J by 5 bases, leaving 18 bases between them. The CDR3 spells CASSERGVGSHNEQFF. The CDR3 DNA is TGTGCCAGCAGCGAAAGAGGAGTTGGGAGCCACAATGAGCAGTTCTTC.

The rearrangement joins TRBV6-6 to TRBJ1-5; TRBD1 is a possible D gene (5 bases). The CDR3 has 15 residues. Looked up from germline, CDR1 is MNHNY and CDR2 is SVGAGI (reference sequence). V was cut by 5 bases and J by 2 bases, with 13 bases left in between. This chain's CDR3 is CASSTPGAGNQPQHF. In DNA form, the CDR3 reads TGTGCCAGCAGTACCCCCGGGGCGGGCAATCAGCCCCAGCATTTT.

This clone occurred once. The chain employs TRBV6-5 and TRBJ1-1; D is uncertain. The CDR3 has 13 amino acids. Trimming pared 5 bases from V and 5 bases from J, leaving 12 bases between. Germline values: CDR1 MNHEY, CDR2 SVGAGI. CDR3 residues: CASSRVSGTEAFF. The CDR3 nucleotides are TGTGCCAGCAGTCGGGTCTCGGGAACTGAAGCTTTCTTT.

The rearrangement uses TRBV6-5 and TRBJ2-3; D call uncertain. V was pared by 4 bases and J by 6 bases, with 11 bases between. Germline-derived CDR1 and CDR2 are MNHEY and SVGAGI. CDR3 length equals 13 residues. The CDR3 coding sequence is TGTGCCAGCAGTTTAATCCTAAGGGATACGCAGTATTTT. Translation: CASSLILRDTQYF.

By its share, this clone is medium-sized (0.01 to 0.1%). The V gene is TRBV11-3, the J gene TRBJ1-2; 7 nucleotides line up with TRBD1. The CDR3 runs 20 residues. V was pared by 6 bases and J by 6 bases, with 28 bases of the junction left unmatched. Germline CDR1 is SGHNT and CDR2 is YENEEA. The CDR3 sequence: CASRSKPSPGQMGSGDGYTF. The CDR3 DNA is TGTGCCAGCAGATCGAAACCCTCACCGGGACAGATGGGTAGTGGAGATGGCTACACCTTC.

This clone is a singleton in its sample. The V gene is TRBV5-6, the J gene TRBJ1-1; no definite D call. The CDR3 covers 14 residues. Between the trimmed V and J ends, which lost 4 bases and 0 bases, there was a span of 10 bases. CDR1 is SGHDT and CDR2 is YYEEEE in the germline V gene. In nucleotides, the CDR3 is TGTGCCAGCAGCCTCCCGGGCCTGAACACTGAAGCTTTCTTT. This sequence encodes CASSLPGLNTEAFF. Drawing the rest from reference TRBV5-6 and TRBJ1-1, the complete variable domain is DAGVTQSPTHLIKTRGQQVTLRCSPKSGHDTVSWYQQALGQGPQFIFQYYEEEERQRGNFPDRFSGHQFPNYSSELNVNALLLGDSALYLCASSLPGLNTEAFFGQGTRLTVV.

The V gene is TRBV7-6, the J gene TRBJ1-1; tentatively, D is TRBD1 (5 bases). The CDR3 totals 15 residues. Trimming removed 1 base at V and 1 base at J, with 10 bases between. The germline V gene encodes CDR1 SGHVS and CDR2 FNYEAQ. Here the CDR3 reads CASSLVRTGNTEAFF. DNA for the CDR3: TGTGCCAGCAGCTTAGTTAGAACAGGGAACACTGAAGCTTTCTTT.

The V call is TRBV6-6, the J call TRBJ2-7; TRBD1 matches at 8 bases. Trimming at V came to 2 bases and at J to 2 bases, leaving 5 bases not matched to a gene. The CDR3 runs 15 residues. CDR1 MNHNY and CDR2 SVGAGI come from the germline V gene (reference sequence). For the CDR3, the DNA is TGTGCCAGCAGTTACCAAGGACAGGGCGCCTACGAGCAGTACTTC. Translation: CASSYQGQGAYEQYF.

The genes are TRBV2 and TRBJ2-1; no clear D gene. Trimming removed 2 bases at V and 5 bases at J, with 7 bases between. CDR3 length: 13 amino acids. Germline values: CDR1 SNHLY, CDR2 FYNNEI. In nucleotides, the CDR3 is TGTGCCAGCAGTGAATGGCAAAACAATGAGCAGTTCTTC. Protein product: CASSEWQNNEQFF. Full variable domain (rest looked up from reference TRBV2 and TRBJ2-1): EPEVTQTPSHQVTQMGQEVILRCVPISNHLYFYWYRQILGQKVEFLVSFYNNEISEKSEIFDDQFSVERPDGSNFTLKIRSTKLEDSAMYFCASSEWQNNEQFFGPGTRLTVL.

The V gene is TRBV5-4, the J gene TRBJ1-6; D may be TRBD1 (6 bases). V lost 4 bases and J lost 5, with 10 bases in between. This CDR3 is 14 amino acids long. The germline CDR1 and CDR2 sequences are SGHNT and YYREEE (reference sequence). The CDR3 DNA reads as TGTGCCAGCAGCAGGGGACAAGATAATTCACCCCTCCACTTT. Amino acids: CASSRGQDNSPLHF.